Listed below are T cell receptor beta chains from one sample, sequenced in a study of blood T cell repertoires in COVID-19. Repertoires were generated with immunoSEQ multiplex PCR, while TCRdb's copy carries only in-frame clones and drops some. The table has about 59,000 clones, 70% to 80% seen once. The sample was peripheral blood. These receptors all come from a man in his fifties or sixties with acute or convalescent COVID-19. Both conserved end residues are part of each CDR3. D genes are given only for firm matches. Clone size, where shown, is once, few, many, or a class for clones that have expanded.

cdr3_aa	cdr3_nt	clone_size	d_call	j_call	v_call
CAWSASTGSPLHF	TGTGCCTGGAGTGCGAGCACGGGTTCACCCCTCCACTTT	few	.	TRBJ1-6	TRBV30
CASSPSVVTQETQYF	TGTGCCAGCAGCCCCTCAGTGGTTACCCAAGAGACCCAGTACTTC	.	.	TRBJ2-5	TRBV11-2
CASSWTSSYEQYF	TGTGCCAGCAGCTGGACTAGTTCCTACGAGCAGTACTTC	few	TRBD2	TRBJ2-7	TRBV6-2/TRBV6-3
CASMVGVGVTQETQYF	TGTGCCAGCATGGTAGGAGTAGGGGTCACCCAAGAGACCCAGTACTTC	once	.	TRBJ2-5	TRBV28
CASSLGLAGGEQFF	TGTGCCAGCTCACTGGGCTTAGCGGGGGGTGAGCAGTTCTTC	.	TRBD2	TRBJ2-1	TRBV18
CSVVGGRAIEQYF	TGCAGCGTCGTAGGGGGGAGGGCCATCGAGCAGTACTTC	.	.	TRBJ2-7	TRBV29-1
CASSSKLPGFYEQYF	TGTGCCAGCAGCTCGAAACTACCAGGGTTTTACGAGCAGTACTTC	.	.	TRBJ2-7	TRBV6-6
CASSVLASSTGELFF	TGTGCCAGCAGTGTGCTAGCCTCGAGCACCGGGGAGCTGTTTTTT	.	.	TRBJ2-2	TRBV2
CAIRGLAGPFFF	TGTGCCATCCGAGGGCTAGCGGGCCCATTTTTCTTC	.	TRBD2	TRBJ2-7	TRBV28
CASSQDRQTSYEQYF	TGCGCCAGCAGCCAAGATCGCCAGACATCCTACGAGCAGTACTTC	.	.	TRBJ2-7	TRBV4-3
CASTGGISYEQYF	TGTGCCAGCACAGGGGGCATCTCCTACGAGCAGTACTTC	.	TRBD1	TRBJ2-7	TRBV2
CASSTTGIEQYF	TGTGCCAGCAGTACGACCGGGATCGAGCAGTACTTC	.	.	TRBJ2-7	TRBV25-1
CASSGDRGLRSGANVLTF	TGTGCCAGCAGCGGGGACAGGGGGCTCAGATCTGGGGCCAACGTCCTGACTTTC	.	TRBD1	TRBJ2-6	TRBV9
CASSRRQNSYEQYF	TGTGCCAGCAGTCGGAGACAGAACTCCTACGAGCAGTACTTC	.	.	TRBJ2-7	TRBV27
CASSPTGPESPLHF	TGTGCCAGCAGCCCGACAGGGCCAGAATCACCCCTCCACTTT	.	TRBD1	TRBJ1-6	TRBV9
CASSLRTGGDIQYF	TGTGCCAGCAGCCTTCGGACAGGGGGCGACATTCAGTACTTC	.	TRBD1	TRBJ2-4	TRBV7-2
CASTDRLGEQYF	TGTGCCAGTACCGACAGGTTGGGCGAGCAGTACTTC	.	.	TRBJ2-7	TRBV19
CASQTGQGGYGYTF	TGCGCCAGCCAAACAGGACAGGGAGGTTATGGCTACACCTTC	.	TRBD1	TRBJ1-2	TRBV5-1
CATSDKDRGTYNEQFF	TGTGCCACCAGTGACAAGGACAGGGGCACCTACAATGAGCAGTTCTTC	few	TRBD1	TRBJ2-1	TRBV24-1
CASSGTVLTEAFF	TGTGCCAGCAGCGGGACAGTCCTGACTGAAGCTTTCTTT	.	TRBD1	TRBJ1-1	TRBV7-9
CASSPPAGGNTDTQYF	TGTGCCAGCAGCCCCCCAGCGGGAGGGAACACAGATACGCAGTATTTT	few	TRBD2	TRBJ2-3	TRBV3-1/TRBV3-2
CASSTGQSTEAFF	TGTGCCAGTAGTACAGGACAGAGCACTGAAGCTTTCTTT	.	.	TRBJ1-1	TRBV19
CASSVEGARDEKLFF	TGTGCCAGCAGCGTAGAGGGGGCGCGAGACGAAAAACTGTTTTTT	.	TRBD1	TRBJ1-4	TRBV9
CASSLEGQGDGYTF	TGTGCCAGCAGCTTGGAGGGACAGGGGGATGGCTACACCTTC	.	TRBD1	TRBJ1-2	TRBV7-9
CASSSREGTYEQYF	TGTGCCAGCAGTTCCCGGGAGGGCACCTACGAGCAGTACTTC	.	TRBD2	TRBJ2-7	TRBV27
CASSPILAGEQFF	TGTGCCAGCAGCCCGATACTAGCGGGGGAGCAGTTCTTC	.	TRBD2	TRBJ2-1	TRBV7-8
CASSGTGADYGYTF	TGTGCCAGCAGTGGGACAGGGGCAGACTATGGCTACACCTTC	.	TRBD1	TRBJ1-2	TRBV25-1
CASSQGAGVRNTQYF	TGTGCCAGCAGCCAAGGGGCGGGAGTCAGGAATACGCAGTATTTT	.	TRBD2	TRBJ2-3	TRBV3-1/TRBV3-2
CASGQSELEETQYF	TGTGCCAGCGGCCAGAGCGAGTTAGAAGAGACCCAGTACTTC	few	.	TRBJ2-5	TRBV7-8
CASSVDSSGNTIYF	TGTGCCAGCAGCGTAGACAGCTCTGGAAACACCATATATTTT	once	.	TRBJ1-3	TRBV9
CASGLDRGLSGANVLTF	TGTGCTAGTGGTTTGGACAGGGGGCTCTCTGGGGCCAACGTCCTGACTTTC	.	TRBD1	TRBJ2-6	TRBV12-5
CASSLGQEATIYF	TGCGCCAGCAGCTTGGGACAGGAAGCCACCATATATTTT	once	.	TRBJ1-3	TRBV5-1
CASSSTGGTEAFF	TGTGCCAGCAGTTCGACAGGGGGCACTGAAGCTTTCTTT	.	TRBD1	TRBJ1-1	TRBV6-6
CATSKGQGFYEQYF	TGTGCCACCAGCAAGGGACAGGGGTTCTACGAGCAGTACTTC	few	TRBD1	TRBJ2-7	TRBV24-1
CASSSPLAEDYNEQFF	TGTGCCAGCAGTTCGCCTCTAGCGGAGGACTACAATGAGCAGTTCTTC	.	TRBD2	TRBJ2-1	TRBV6-5
CASSPPGLAGVHEQFF	TGCGCCAGCAGCCCACCGGGACTAGCGGGAGTTCATGAGCAGTTCTTC	.	TRBD2	TRBJ2-1	TRBV4-1
CASSIGGERFGEQYF	TGTGCCAGCAGCATCGGCGGGGAAAGGTTCGGCGAGCAGTACTTC	.	.	TRBJ2-7	TRBV7-8
CASSPEEGIGPRISYNSPLHF	TGTGCCAGCAGCCCAGAGGAGGGAATCGGACCAAGAATCTCCTATAATTCACCCCTCCACTTT	.	.	TRBJ1-6	TRBV9
CASSSPASGSYEQYF	TGTGCCAGCAGTTCCCCGGCTAGCGGGAGCTACGAGCAGTACTTC	.	TRBD2	TRBJ2-7	TRBV28
CATSRRGQGSTEAFF	TGTGCCACCAGCAGAAGAGGACAGGGGAGCACTGAAGCTTTCTTT	.	TRBD1	TRBJ1-1	TRBV15
CASSSLSATGNEQFF	TGTGCCAGCAGCTCCCTTAGCGCGACCGGAAATGAGCAGTTCTTC	.	.	TRBJ2-1	TRBV7-9
CASSVSTSGRGSTDTQYF	TGTGCCAGCAGCGTGTCGACTAGCGGGAGGGGTAGTACAGATACGCAGTATTTT	few	TRBD2	TRBJ2-3	TRBV9
CASSFDGGRSGELFF	TGTGCCAGCAGCTTTGATGGCGGGAGATCCGGGGAGCTGTTTTTT	.	TRBD2	TRBJ2-2	TRBV7-2
CASTGTSGRVETQYF	TGTGCCAGCACCGGGACTAGCGGGAGGGTAGAGACCCAGTACTTC	.	TRBD2	TRBJ2-5	TRBV6-4
CSAGLAGGGEWIF	TGCAGCGCGGGACTAGCGGGAGGGGGAGAGTGGATCTTC	.	TRBD2	TRBJ2-1	TRBV29-1
CASDGGETQYF	TGTGCCAGCGACGGAGGGGAGACCCAGTACTTC	.	.	TRBJ2-5	TRBV3-1/TRBV3-2
CASRERIAADTQYF	TGTGCCAGCAGGGAGAGGATAGCGGCAGATACGCAGTATTTT	.	.	TRBJ2-3	TRBV4-2
CASSPKPGGPNEQFF	TGTGCCAGCAGCCCTAAACCGGGAGGCCCCAATGAGCAGTTCTTC	.	TRBD2	TRBJ2-1	TRBV27
CASSLRSYEQYF	TGTGCCAGCAGCTTACGTTCCTACGAGCAGTACTTC	.	.	TRBJ2-7	TRBV7-9
CASISLVGREQFF	TGTGCCAGCATTAGCCTCGTGGGTAGGGAGCAGTTCTTC	.	.	TRBJ2-1	TRBV2
CASSFLWGQAYNEQFF	TGTGCCAGCAGTTTCTTATGGGGACAGGCGTACAATGAGCAGTTCTTC	.	TRBD1	TRBJ2-1	TRBV27
CASSQYLTLAGAGTKNIQYF	TGTGCCAGCAGCCAGTACCTAACGCTAGCGGGAGCTGGAACCAAAAACATTCAGTACTTC	.	TRBD2	TRBJ2-4	TRBV3-1/TRBV3-2
CASSIVSVRLNSPLHF	TGTGCCAGTAGTATCGTCAGCGTACGGTTGAATTCACCCCTCCACTTT	.	.	TRBJ1-6	TRBV19
CASSPDREVTYEQYF	TGTGCCAGCAGCCCGGACAGGGAGGTGACCTACGAGCAGTACTTC	.	TRBD1	TRBJ2-7	TRBV13
CASSLVGATRRYSYNEQFF	TGTGCCAGCAGCTTAGTTGGTGCCACTAGACGGTACTCCTACAATGAGCAGTTCTTC	few	.	TRBJ2-1	TRBV7-8
CASSSYRVVNEQFF	TGCGCCAGCAGCTCCTACAGGGTCGTGAATGAGCAGTTCTTC	.	.	TRBJ2-1	TRBV5-1